This TCR beta chain was documented in a study of blood T cells in healthy people across ages. Study-wide results and caveats: Changes in expanded clonotypes were possibly confounded, as the CMV status of donors was unknown. Diversity estimates drawn from one million T cells were deemed underestimates.

Turning to this clonotype: Its antigen is as yet unknown.

The ends were cut back, 0 bases at V and 9 bases at J, with 6 bases in the middle. CDR3 length equals 12 residues. Germline V gene lookup returns CDR1 DFQATT and CDR2 SNEGSKA (reference sequence). A sample-barcoded 5' primer and a J-beta primer mix were used in a second PCR of roughly 7 to 12 cycles. MiXCR, run by TCRdb on the 5' RACE reads, gives a single entry per CDR3 protein. The sample includes roughly 1.4 million distinct CDR3 sequences, roughly 59% of them seen just once. V is TRBV20-1 and J is TRBJ1-6; D uncertain. This sequence originates from a man aged 18 to 30 in good health. The sample was blood. As DNA, the CDR3 is TGCAGTGCTAGAGATAGCCGTTCACCCCTCCACTTT. This translates into CSARDSRSPLHF.